This TCR beta chain was profiled in a study of T cell changes during pregnancy in multiple sclerosis. Clones were sequenced by immunoSEQ multiplex PCR, and TCRdb holds only the in-frame ones, with some missing. The data contain around 30,000 clones, approximately 94% of them singletons. This CDR3 spans 14 amino acids. Looked up from germline, CDR1 is GTSNPN and CDR2 is SVGIG (reference sequence). Trimming left V 5 bases short and J 11 bases short, with 22 bases between. This chain uses TRBV30 with TRBJ1-5, with D perhaps matching TRBD1 (6 bases). The material was CD4+ T cells from peripheral blood mononuclear cells, obtained after pregnancy. This receptor was obtained from a female donor with multiple sclerosis, enrolled in a pregnancy study. CDR3 DNA: TGTGCCTGGTCAAATTACAGGGATTCCAGGGCCCAGCATTTT. Encoded protein: CAWSNYRDSRAQHF.